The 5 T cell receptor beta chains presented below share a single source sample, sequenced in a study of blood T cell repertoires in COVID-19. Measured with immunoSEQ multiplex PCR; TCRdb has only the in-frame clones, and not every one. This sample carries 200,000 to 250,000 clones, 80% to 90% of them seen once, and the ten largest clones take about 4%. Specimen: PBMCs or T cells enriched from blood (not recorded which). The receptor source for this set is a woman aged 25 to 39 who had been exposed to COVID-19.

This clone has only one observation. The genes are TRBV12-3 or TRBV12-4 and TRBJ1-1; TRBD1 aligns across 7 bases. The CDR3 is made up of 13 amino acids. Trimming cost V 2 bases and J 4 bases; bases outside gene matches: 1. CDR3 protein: CASSLRGPTEAFF. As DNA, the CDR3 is TGTGCCAGCAGTTTAAGGGGGCCCACTGAAGCTTTCTTT.

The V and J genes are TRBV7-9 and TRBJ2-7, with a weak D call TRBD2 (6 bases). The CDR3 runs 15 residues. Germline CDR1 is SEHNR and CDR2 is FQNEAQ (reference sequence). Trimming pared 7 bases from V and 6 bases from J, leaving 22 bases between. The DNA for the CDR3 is TGTGCCAGCATACCCTTCGGGGACCAGGGAGGCGAGCAGTACTTC. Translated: CASIPFGDQGGEQYF.

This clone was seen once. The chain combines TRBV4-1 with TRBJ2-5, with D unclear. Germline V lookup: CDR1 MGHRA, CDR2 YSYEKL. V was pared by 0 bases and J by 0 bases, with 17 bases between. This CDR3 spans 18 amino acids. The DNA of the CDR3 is TGCGCCAGCAGCCAAGAGGGCCGCTCCATCGGCAACCAAGAGACCCAGTACTTC. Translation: CASSQEGRSIGNQETQYF.

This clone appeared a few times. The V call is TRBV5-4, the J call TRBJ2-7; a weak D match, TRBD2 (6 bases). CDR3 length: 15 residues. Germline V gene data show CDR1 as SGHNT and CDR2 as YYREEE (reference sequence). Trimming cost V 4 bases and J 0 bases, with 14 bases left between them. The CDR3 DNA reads TGTGCCAGCAGCCCGGAGGGAGTACGCTCCTACGAGCAGTACTTC. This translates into CASSPEGVRSYEQYF. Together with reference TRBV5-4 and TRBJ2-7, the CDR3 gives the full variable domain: ETGVTQSPTHLIKTRGQQVTLRCSSQSGHNTVSWYQQALGQGPQFIFQYYREEENGRGNFPPRFSGLQFPNYSSELNVNALELDDSALYLCASSPEGVRSYEQYFGPGTRLTVT.

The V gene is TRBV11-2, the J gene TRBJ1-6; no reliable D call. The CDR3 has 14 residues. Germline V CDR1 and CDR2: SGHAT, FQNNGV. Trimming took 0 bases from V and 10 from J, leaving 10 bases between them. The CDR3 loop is CASSLDDITSPLHF. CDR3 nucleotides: TGTGCCAGCAGCTTAGATGACATTACCTCACCCCTCCACTTT. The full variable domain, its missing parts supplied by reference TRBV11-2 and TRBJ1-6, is EAGVAQSPRYKIIEKRQSVAFWCNPISGHATLYWYQQILGQGPKLLIQFQNNGVVDDSQLPKDRFSAERLKGVDSTLKIQPAKLEDSAVYLCASSLDDITSPLHFGNGTRLTVT.